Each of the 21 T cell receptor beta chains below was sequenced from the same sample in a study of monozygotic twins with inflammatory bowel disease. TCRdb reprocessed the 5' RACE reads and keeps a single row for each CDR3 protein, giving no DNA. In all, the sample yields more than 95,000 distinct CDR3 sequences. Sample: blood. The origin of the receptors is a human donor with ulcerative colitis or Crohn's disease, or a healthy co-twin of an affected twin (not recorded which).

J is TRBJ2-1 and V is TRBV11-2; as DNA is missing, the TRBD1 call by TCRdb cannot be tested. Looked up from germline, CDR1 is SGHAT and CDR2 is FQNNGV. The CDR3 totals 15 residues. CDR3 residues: CASSTGGVGSAEQFF. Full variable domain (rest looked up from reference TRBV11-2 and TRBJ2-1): EAGVAQSPRYKIIEKRQSVAFWCNPISGHATLYWYQQILGQGPKLLIQFQNNGVVDDSQLPKDRFSAERLKGVDSTLKIQPAKLEDSAVYLCASSTGGVGSAEQFFGPGTRLTVL.

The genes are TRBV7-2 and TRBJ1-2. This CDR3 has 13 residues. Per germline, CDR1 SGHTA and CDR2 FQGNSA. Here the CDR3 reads CASSPPAWYGYTF.

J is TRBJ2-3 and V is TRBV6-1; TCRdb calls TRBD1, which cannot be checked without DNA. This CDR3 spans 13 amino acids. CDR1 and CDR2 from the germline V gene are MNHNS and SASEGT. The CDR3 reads CASERQGADTQYF.

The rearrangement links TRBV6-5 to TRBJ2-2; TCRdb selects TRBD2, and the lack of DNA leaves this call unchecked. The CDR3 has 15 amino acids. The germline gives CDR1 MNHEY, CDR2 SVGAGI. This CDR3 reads CASSYGGVVTGELFF.

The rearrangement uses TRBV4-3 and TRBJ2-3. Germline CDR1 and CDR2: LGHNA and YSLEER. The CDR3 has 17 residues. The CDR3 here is CASSQDLSSGFGDTQYF.

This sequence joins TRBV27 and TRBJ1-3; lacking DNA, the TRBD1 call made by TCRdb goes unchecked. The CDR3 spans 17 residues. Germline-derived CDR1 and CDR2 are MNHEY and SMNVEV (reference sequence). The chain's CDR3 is CASSLPGQASSGNTIYF.

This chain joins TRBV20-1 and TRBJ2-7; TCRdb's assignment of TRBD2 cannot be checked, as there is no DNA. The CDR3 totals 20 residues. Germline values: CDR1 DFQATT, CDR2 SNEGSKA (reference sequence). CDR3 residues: CSAEALAGERTVRVSYEQYF.

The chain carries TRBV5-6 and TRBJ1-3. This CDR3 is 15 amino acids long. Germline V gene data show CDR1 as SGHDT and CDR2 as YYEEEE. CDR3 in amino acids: CASSFTSNSGNTIYF.

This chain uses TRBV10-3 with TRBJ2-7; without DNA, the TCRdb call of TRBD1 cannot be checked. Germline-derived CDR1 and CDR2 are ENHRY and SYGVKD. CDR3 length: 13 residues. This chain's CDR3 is CAISPGQGYEQYF.

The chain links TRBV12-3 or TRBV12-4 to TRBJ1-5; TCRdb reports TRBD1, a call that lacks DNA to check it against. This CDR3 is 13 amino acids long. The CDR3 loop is CASSSTQAQPQHF.

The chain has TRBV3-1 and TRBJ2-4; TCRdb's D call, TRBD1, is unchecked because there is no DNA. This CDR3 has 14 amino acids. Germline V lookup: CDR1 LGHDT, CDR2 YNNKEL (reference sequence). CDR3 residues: CASSERGLQNIQYF.

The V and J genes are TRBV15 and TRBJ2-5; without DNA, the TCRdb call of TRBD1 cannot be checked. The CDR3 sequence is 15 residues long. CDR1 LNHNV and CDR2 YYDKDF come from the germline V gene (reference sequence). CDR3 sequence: CATSRGTGRVETQYF.

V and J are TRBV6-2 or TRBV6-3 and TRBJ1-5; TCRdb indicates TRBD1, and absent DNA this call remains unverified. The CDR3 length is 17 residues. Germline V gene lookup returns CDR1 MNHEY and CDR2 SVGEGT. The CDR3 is CASSYSADRVGNQPQHF.

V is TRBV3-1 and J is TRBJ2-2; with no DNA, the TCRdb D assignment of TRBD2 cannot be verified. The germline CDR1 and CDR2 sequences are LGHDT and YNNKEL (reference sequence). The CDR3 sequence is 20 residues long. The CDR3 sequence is CASSQAFSGLAGLRTGELFF.

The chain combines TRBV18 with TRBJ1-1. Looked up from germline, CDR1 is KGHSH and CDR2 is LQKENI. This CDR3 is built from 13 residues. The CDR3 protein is CASSPSQNTEAFF. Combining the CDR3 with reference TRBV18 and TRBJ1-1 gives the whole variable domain NAGVMQNPRHLVRRRGQEARLRCSPMKGHSHVYWYRQLPEEGLKFMVYLQKENIIDESGMPKERFSAEFPKEGPSILRIQQVVRGDSAAYFCASSPSQNTEAFFGQGTRLTVV.

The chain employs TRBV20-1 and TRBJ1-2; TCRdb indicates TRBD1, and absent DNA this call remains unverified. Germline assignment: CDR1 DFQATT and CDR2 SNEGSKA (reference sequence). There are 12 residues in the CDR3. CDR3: CSARNSDRGYTF.

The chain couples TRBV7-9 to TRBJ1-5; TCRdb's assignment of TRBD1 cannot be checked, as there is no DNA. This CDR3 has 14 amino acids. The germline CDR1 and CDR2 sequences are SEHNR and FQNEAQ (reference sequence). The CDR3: CASSGDTTNQPQHF.

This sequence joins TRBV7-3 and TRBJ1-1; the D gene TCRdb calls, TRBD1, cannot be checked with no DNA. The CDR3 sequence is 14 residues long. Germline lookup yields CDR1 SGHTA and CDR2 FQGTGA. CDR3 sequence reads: CASSLLRGTGRAFF.

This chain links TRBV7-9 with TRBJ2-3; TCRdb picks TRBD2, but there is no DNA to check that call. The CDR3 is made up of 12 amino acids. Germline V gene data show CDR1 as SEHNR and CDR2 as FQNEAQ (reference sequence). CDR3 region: CASSPGGLTQYF.

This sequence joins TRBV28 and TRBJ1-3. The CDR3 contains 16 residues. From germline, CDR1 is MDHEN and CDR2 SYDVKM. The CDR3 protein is CASSPRAGYSGNTIYF.

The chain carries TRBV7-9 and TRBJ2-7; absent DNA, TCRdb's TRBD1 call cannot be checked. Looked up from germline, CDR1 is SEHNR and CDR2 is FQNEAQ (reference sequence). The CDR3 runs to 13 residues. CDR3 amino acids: CASSRRQGYEQYF.